A selection of T cell receptor beta chains follows, all from one sample in a study of blood T cell repertoires in COVID-19. Assay: immunoSEQ multiplex PCR; the TCRdb copy retains only in-frame clones and omits some. The sample has 90,000 to 100,000 clones, about 80% seen once; the top ten hold 15% to 20%. Sequences were obtained from peripheral blood. Receptor source: a man older than 75 with acute or convalescent COVID-19. Each CDR3 is given with its conserved first and last residue. The D gene is left open where the match is weak. A clone size is listed for some rows: how often the clone was seen (once, few, many), or a class if it is expanded.

d_call	v_call	clone_size	j_call	cdr3_nt	cdr3_aa
TRBD1	TRBV5-4	few	TRBJ2-1	TGTGCCAGCAGCTTGGTTGGACAGGGGTACCATGAGCAGTTCTTC	CASSLVGQGYHEQFF
TRBD1	TRBV5-1	.	TRBJ2-2	TGCGCCAGCAGCAATCGGACAGGGGTCAGGGAGCTGTTTTTT	CASSNRTGVRELFF
TRBD2	TRBV28	once	TRBJ2-1	TGTGCCAGCAGTTCCGGGACTACCAGCTCCTACAATGAGCAGTTCTTC	CASSSGTTSSYNEQFF
TRBD1	TRBV9	.	TRBJ2-1	TGTGCCAGCAGCTTATGGGACAGTCCTAATGAGCAGTTCTTC	CASSLWDSPNEQFF
TRBD1	TRBV5-1	.	TRBJ2-7	TGCGCCAGCAGCTTCGGGACAGACTACGAGCAGTACTTC	CASSFGTDYEQYF
.	TRBV18	.	TRBJ1-2	TGTGCCAGCTCACCACAGGGGATCTTCTCCAATAACTATGGCTACACCTTC	CASSPQGIFSNNYGYTF
TRBD2	TRBV27	.	TRBJ2-2	TGTGCCAGCAGTCCTAGCGGGAGAACCGGGGAGCTGTTTTTT	CASSPSGRTGELFF
.	TRBV7-8	.	TRBJ2-7	TGTGCCAGCAGCTCTAGACAGCTCTCCTACGAGCAGTACTTC	CASSSRQLSYEQYF
.	TRBV7-7	.	TRBJ2-3	TGTGCCAGCAGCTTAGAAGGGGACACAGATACGCAGTATTTT	CASSLEGDTDTQYF
.	TRBV6-5	.	TRBJ2-6	TGTGCCAGCAGTTACAGGGGAAGGGCCAACGTCCTGACTTTC	CASSYRGRANVLTF
.	TRBV27	.	TRBJ2-7	TGTGCCAGCAGTTTTGCGGGCCAGAACTCCTACGAGCAGTACTTC	CASSFAGQNSYEQYF
TRBD1	TRBV24-1	.	TRBJ1-5	TGTGCCACCAGTGATGCCCGGGACAGTTATAGCAATCAGCCCCAGCATTTT	CATSDARDSYSNQPQHF
.	TRBV19	few	TRBJ1-4	TGTGCCAGTAACAGATTGTCGGAAGAAAAACTGTTTTTT	CASNRLSEEKLFF
.	TRBV7-9	once	TRBJ1-4	TGTGCCAGCAGACAGGGTCTTGCAACTAATGAAAAACTGTTTTTT	CASRQGLATNEKLFF
TRBD1	TRBV27	.	TRBJ2-7	TGTGCCAGCAGTCCCTCCGGGACAGCTTACGAGCAGTACTTC	CASSPSGTAYEQYF
TRBD1	TRBV5-4	.	TRBJ1-5	TGTGCCAGCAGCACGGGACAGGGAAAGGATCAGCCCCAGCATTTT	CASSTGQGKDQPQHF
TRBD1	TRBV10-2	few	TRBJ2-7	TGCGCCAGCCGGACAGGGATCTACGAGCAGTACTTC	CASRTGIYEQYF
TRBD1	TRBV2	few	TRBJ1-3	TGTGCCAGCGAGGACAGGGGGCTGCGGACTGGAAACACCATATATTTT	CASEDRGLRTGNTIYF
TRBD1	TRBV23-1	.	TRBJ2-3	TGCGCCAGCAGTCAAGGAGGGGTGGGACAGGGCACAGATACGCAGTATTTT	CASSQGGVGQGTDTQYF
TRBD1	TRBV7-8	once	TRBJ2-1	TGTGCCAGCAGAAGAAGAGACAGGGGGATGTTCAATGAGCAGTTCTTC	CASRRRDRGMFNEQFF
TRBD2	TRBV5-1	once	TRBJ2-3	TGCGCCAGCAGCTTAGGTGGCGGGAGGGCCGGTAGAGATACGCAGTATTTT	CASSLGGGRAGRDTQYF
TRBD1	TRBV12-5	.	TRBJ2-1	TGTGCTAGTGGAAACAGGGGGCGAGGCTACGGTGAGCAGTTCTTC	CASGNRGRGYGEQFF
TRBD1	TRBV2	.	TRBJ1-3	TGTGCCAGCACCCGACAGGGATTGTCTGGAAACACCATATATTTT	CASTRQGLSGNTIYF
.	TRBV28	.	TRBJ1-1	TGTGCCAGTGAAACCACTCCCTCTGAAGCTTTCTTT	CASETTPSEAFF
TRBD1	TRBV28	.	TRBJ2-1	TGTGCCAGCACCCCCCGGGACAGACTGTACAATGAGCAGTTCTTC	CASTPRDRLYNEQFF
.	TRBV29-1	once	TRBJ2-5	TGCAGCGTTGAAGTGCGGTATGGAGAGACCCAGTACTTC	CSVEVRYGETQYF